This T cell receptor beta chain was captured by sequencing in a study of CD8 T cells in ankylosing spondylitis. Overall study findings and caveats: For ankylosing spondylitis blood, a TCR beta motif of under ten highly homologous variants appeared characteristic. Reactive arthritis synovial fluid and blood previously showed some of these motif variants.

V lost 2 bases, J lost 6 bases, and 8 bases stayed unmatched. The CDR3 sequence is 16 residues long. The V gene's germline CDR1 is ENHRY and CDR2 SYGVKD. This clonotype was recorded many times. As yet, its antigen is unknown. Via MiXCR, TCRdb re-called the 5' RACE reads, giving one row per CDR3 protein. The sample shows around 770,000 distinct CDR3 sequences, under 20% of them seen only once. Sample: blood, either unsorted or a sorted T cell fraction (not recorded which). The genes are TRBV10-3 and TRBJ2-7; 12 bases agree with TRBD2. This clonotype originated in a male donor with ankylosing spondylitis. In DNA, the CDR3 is TGTGCCATCAGTGAGATCCGACTAGCGGGAGTTGGCGAGCAGTACTTC. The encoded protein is CAISEIRLAGVGEQYF.